Below, 22 T cell receptor beta chains from the same sample are listed, as sequenced in a study of blood T cell repertoires in COVID-19. Here immunoSEQ multiplex PCR was the method, and the copy in TCRdb shows in-frame clones only, minus some. The sample lists some 30,000 clones; about 88% were seen once. The material sequenced was peripheral blood. These TCRs come from a human donor with acute or convalescent COVID-19. The donor label of this sample is uncertain.

V is TRBV6-5 and J is TRBJ1-2, with D possibly matching TRBD1 (6 bases). CDR3 size: 15 residues. Germline V CDR1 and CDR2: MNHEY, SVGAGI. Deletions cut 2 bases from V and 1 base from J, with 11 bases between. Here the CDR3 reads CASSYASGVNYGYTF. In DNA, the CDR3 is TGTGCCAGCAGTTACGCGTCAGGGGTTAACTATGGCTACACCTTC.

Written as DNA, the CDR3 is TGTGCCAGCAGCTTGGCAGACGGGTACCAAGAGACCCAGTACTTC. It translates to CASSLADGYQETQYF. V gene TRBV5-5 combines with J gene TRBJ2-5; no reliable D call. Germline V CDR1 and CDR2: SGHKS, YYEKEE (reference sequence). The CDR3 spans 15 residues. Trimming pared 0 bases from V and 0 bases from J, leaving 9 bases between.

This rearrangement joins TRBV5-1 to TRBJ2-3, with 12 positions matching TRBD2. J gave up 3 bases and V 9 bases, and 8 bases lay outside the gene matches. The CDR3 consists of 15 residues. CDR1 is SGHRS and CDR2 is YFSETQ in the germline V gene. The CDR3 DNA sequence: TGCGCCACCCAAGGACTAGCGGGGCCGACAGATACGCAGTATTTT. It yields the protein CATQGLAGPTDTQYF. Full variable domain (rest looked up from reference TRBV5-1 and TRBJ2-3): KAGVTQTPRYLIKTRGQQVTLSCSPISGHRSVSWYQQTPGQGLQFLFEYFSETQRNKGNFPGRFSGRQFSNSRSEMNVSTLELGDSALYLCATQGLAGPTDTQYFGPGTRLTVL.

The CDR3 region is CASSLGGLSYEQYF. In DNA, the CDR3 is TGTGCCAGCAGCTTAGGAGGCCTCTCCTACGAGCAGTACTTC. The V gene is TRBV7-2, the J gene TRBJ2-7; D remains unclear. Trimming took off 1 base at V and 0 bases at J, with 7 bases between the two ends. CDR3 length equals 14 residues. Germline V gene sequence: CDR1 SGHTA, CDR2 FQGNSA.

This clone was seen just once. The V and J genes are TRBV3-1 (or the pseudogene TRBV3-2) and TRBJ2-5, with 9 bases identical to TRBD2. After removal of 2 bases from V and 3 bases from J, the junction contained 7 bases not matched to a gene. The CDR3 is 16 residues long. Germline V CDR1 and CDR2: LGHDT, YNNKEL (reference sequence). The CDR3 region has the DNA TGTGCCAGCAGCCAATTCCGACTAGCGGAGGAAGAGACCCAGTACTTC. This sequence encodes CASSQFRLAEEETQYF.

The chain links TRBV7-2 to TRBJ2-7, with TRBD2 as a possible D gene (5 bases). The CDR3 sequence is 15 residues long. Per germline, CDR1 SGHTA and CDR2 FQGNSA. Trimming took off 3 bases at V and 10 bases at J, with 22 bases between the two ends. The CDR3, as DNA: TGTGCCAGCAGCTTTTCCAACCTTGATGCGGAGGCCCAGTACTTC. It specifies CASSFSNLDAEAQYF.

The chain has TRBV29-1 and TRBJ2-7, with 8 positions matching TRBD1. This CDR3 has 11 amino acids. Germline-derived CDR1 and CDR2 are SQVTM and ANQGSEA. V gave up 6 bases and J gave up 6 bases; unmatched junction bases: 4. Here the CDR3 reads CSVGQGGEQYF. CDR3 DNA: TGCAGCGTCGGACAGGGAGGCGAGCAGTACTTC.

The count of this clone is one. The gene calls are TRBV6-5 and TRBJ2-5; D is possibly TRBD1 (5 bases). Germline lookup yields CDR1 MNHEY and CDR2 SVGAGI. Trimming shortened V by 3 bases and J by 4 bases, and 18 bases separated the two germline ends. The CDR3 covers 16 residues. CDR3 DNA: TGTGCCAGCAGTTATTTTACAGGAGCCGCCCGAGAGACCCAGTACTTC. It is translated as CASSYFTGAARETQYF.

This clone was recorded only once. The chain is built from TRBV2 and TRBJ2-5; TRBD2 might be the D (5 bases). Between the trimmed V and J ends, which lost 10 bases and 4 bases, there was a span of 16 bases. This CDR3 is built from 13 residues. Germline assignment: CDR1 SNHLY and CDR2 FYNNEI. For the CDR3, the DNA is TGTGCCATACAAGGTCTCGGAGGAGAGACCCAGTACTTC. Translating it yields CAIQGLGGETQYF.

The gene calls are TRBV2 and TRBJ1-3, with TRBD1 matching 7 bases. This CDR3 contains 15 residues. The germline V gene encodes CDR1 SNHLY and CDR2 FYNNEI. V trimming: 3 bases; J trimming: 2 bases; junction bases outside the gene matches: 4. The CDR3 region has the DNA TGTGCCAGCAGTGATGTAAGGGGGCCTGGAAACACCATATATTTT. It codes for CASSDVRGPGNTIYF.

The gene calls are TRBV7-9 and TRBJ2-7; 9 nucleotides agree with TRBD1. CDR3 length: 18 amino acids. With V trimmed by 0 bases and J by 5 bases, 14 bases remained unmatched. Germline V gene data show CDR1 as SEHNR and CDR2 as FQNEAQ (reference sequence). Here the CDR3 reads CASSLALSPGQGANEQYF. For the CDR3, the DNA is TGTGCCAGCAGCTTAGCGCTCTCTCCGGGACAGGGTGCAAACGAGCAGTACTTC.

This clone was observed once. The gene calls are TRBV12-3 or TRBV12-4 and TRBJ1-5; D remains ambiguous. The V end was cut by 6 bases, the J end by 4 bases, with 7 bases between. The CDR3 loop spans 12 amino acids. The CDR3 nucleotides are TGTGCCAGCAGAAGCAGGAATCAGCCCCAGCATTTT. Translation: CASRSRNQPQHF.

This clone was observed a few times. The chain combines TRBV6-5 with TRBJ1-1, with D possibly matching TRBD1 (6 bases). In germline, CDR1 is MNHEY, CDR2 SVGAGI. Deletions cut 5 bases from V and 5 bases from J, with 9 bases between. The CDR3 contains 12 residues. The CDR3 DNA is TGTGCCAGCAGTACCGGACAGACTGAAGCTTTCTTT. Translating it yields CASSTGQTEAFF.

This sequence joins TRBV30 and TRBJ1-2; D gene ambiguous. V was shortened by 1 base and J by 6 bases, with 9 bases between the two germline ends. The CDR3 extends over 12 amino acids. Germline lookup yields CDR1 GTSNPN and CDR2 SVGIG (reference sequence). For the CDR3, the DNA is TGTGCCTGGAGTGAACAGATGGATGGCTACACCTTC. Encoded protein: CAWSEQMDGYTF. The full variable domain, its missing parts supplied by reference TRBV30 and TRBJ1-2, is SQTIHQWPATLVQPVGSPLSLECTVEGTSNPNLYWYRQAAGRGLQLLFYSVGIGQISSEVPQNLSASRPQDRQFILSSKKLLLSDSGFYLCAWSEQMDGYTFGSGTRLTVV.

The chain employs TRBV18 and TRBJ1-1, with D uncertain. CDR1 is KGHSH and CDR2 is LQKENI in the germline V gene. The germline V and J ends were trimmed by 6 bases and 2 bases, with 10 bases remaining between them. The CDR3 length is 13 residues. CDR3 sequence (DNA): TGTGCCAGCTCCCTCGACACCAACACTGAAGCTTTCTTT. The encoded protein is CASSLDTNTEAFF.

The rearrangement uses TRBV23-1 and TRBJ2-2; D perhaps matches TRBD1 (5 bases). TRBV23-1 qualifies as an ORF whose function is uncertain. V lost 10 bases, J lost 0 bases, and 18 bases lay in between. CDR3 length equals 16 residues. CDR3: CATTHRTSSNTGELFF. CDR3 nucleotide sequence: TGCGCCACCACCCACAGGACATCATCGAACACCGGGGAGCTGTTTTTT.

The rearrangement links TRBV5-4 to TRBJ1-1; D remains ambiguous. V dropped 6 bases and J dropped 4 bases, with 19 bases sitting between them. The CDR3 sequence is 15 residues long. Germline CDR1 and CDR2: SGHNT and YYREEE (reference sequence). The CDR3 region is CASTRQGRVSTEAFF. The CDR3 DNA sequence: TGTGCCAGCACCCGACAAGGGCGGGTCAGCACTGAAGCTTTCTTT.

The rearrangement joins TRBV28 to TRBJ2-7; 13 bases agree with TRBD2. The germline gives CDR1 MDHEN, CDR2 SYDVKM. CDR3 length equals 14 residues. The V gene end was trimmed by 6 bases and the J gene end by 2 bases; junction bases not matched to a gene: 1. CDR3 in DNA: TGTGCCAGCAGCGGGACTAGCGGGGCCTACGAGCAGTACTTC. It yields the protein CASSGTSGAYEQYF.

The V call is TRBV11-2, the J call TRBJ1-5; 7 nucleotides line up with TRBD1. This CDR3 comprises 15 residues. V shed 1 base, J shed 2 bases, and the junction held 2 bases outside the gene matches. The germline V gene encodes CDR1 SGHAT and CDR2 FQNNGV. The CDR3 DNA sequence: TGTGCCAGCAGCTTAGGACAGGGACGCAATCAGCCCCAGCATTTT. Its translation: CASSLGQGRNQPQHF.

The chain has TRBV6-2 or TRBV6-3 and TRBJ1-5; a possible D gene is TRBD1 (6 bases). This CDR3 contains 16 residues. Germline V gives CDR1 MNHEY, CDR2 SVGEGT. With 6 bases removed from V and 2 bases from J, the gap between germline ends came to 17 bases. CDR3 protein: CASSPRGAGGNQPQHF. In DNA form, the CDR3 reads TGTGCCAGCAGCCCGCGGGGGGCGGGGGGCAATCAGCCCCAGCATTTT.

The chain couples TRBV5-1 to TRBJ2-7, with a tentative D call TRBD2 (5 bases). V was pared by 7 bases and J by 0 bases, with 11 bases between. The CDR3 length is 13 residues. Germline CDR1 SGHRS, CDR2 YFSETQ. In nucleotides, the CDR3 is TGCGCCAGCTTCCTAGCCCCCTCCTACGAGCAGTACTTC. Translation gives CASFLAPSYEQYF.

This clone was picked up a small number of times. The gene calls are TRBV2 and TRBJ2-7; no reliable D call. Trimming removed 1 base at V and 5 bases at J, with 9 bases between. Germline V lookup: CDR1 SNHLY, CDR2 FYNNEI. The CDR3 runs 13 residues. In nucleotides, the CDR3 is TGTGCCAGCAGTGAAGTTCCCAGGCACGAGCAGTACTTC. Translation gives CASSEVPRHEQYF.